This T cell receptor (beta chain) came from a study of blood T cell repertoires in COVID-19. Between the trimmed V and J ends, which lost 0 bases and 0 bases, there was a span of 4 bases. The germline CDR1 and CDR2 sequences are LGHNA and YSLEER. CDR3 size: 14 residues. Repertoires were generated with immunoSEQ multiplex PCR, while TCRdb's copy carries only in-frame clones and drops some. Found here are fewer than 350,000 clones, 90% of them singletons; the top ten hold 1.7%. The sequencing input was PBMCs or T cells enriched from blood (not recorded which). The chain is built from TRBV4-3 and TRBJ2-3; D is ambiguous. The sequence was collected from a woman aged 18-29 years with acute COVID-19. Written as DNA, the CDR3 is TGCGCCAGCAGCCAAGACGTTAGCACAGATACGCAGTATTTT. This translates into CASSQDVSTDTQYF.